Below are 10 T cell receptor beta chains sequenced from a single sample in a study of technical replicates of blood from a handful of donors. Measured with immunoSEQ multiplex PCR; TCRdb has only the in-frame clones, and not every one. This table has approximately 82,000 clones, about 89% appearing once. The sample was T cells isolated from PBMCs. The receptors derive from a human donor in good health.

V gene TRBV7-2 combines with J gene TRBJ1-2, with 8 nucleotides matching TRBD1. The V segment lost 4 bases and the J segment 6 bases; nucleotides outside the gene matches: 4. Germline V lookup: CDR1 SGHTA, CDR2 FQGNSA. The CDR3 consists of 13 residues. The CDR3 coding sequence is TGTGCCAGCAGCTCCCAGGGGGCGCATGGCTACACCTTC. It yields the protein CASSSQGAHGYTF.

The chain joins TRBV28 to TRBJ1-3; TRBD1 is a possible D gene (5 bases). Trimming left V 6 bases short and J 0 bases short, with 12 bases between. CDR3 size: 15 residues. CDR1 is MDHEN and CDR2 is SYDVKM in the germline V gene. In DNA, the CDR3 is TGTGCCAGCAGCGGGGGGGGGATCTCTGGAAACACCATATATTTT. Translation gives CASSGGGISGNTIYF.

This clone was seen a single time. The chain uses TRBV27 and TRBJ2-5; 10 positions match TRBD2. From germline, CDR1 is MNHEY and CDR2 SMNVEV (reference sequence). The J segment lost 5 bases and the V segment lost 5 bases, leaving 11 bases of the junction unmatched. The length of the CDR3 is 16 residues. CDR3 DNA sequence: TGTGCCAGCAGTACCTGGACTAGCGGTAATGTCGAGACCCAGTACTTC. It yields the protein CASSTWTSGNVETQYF.

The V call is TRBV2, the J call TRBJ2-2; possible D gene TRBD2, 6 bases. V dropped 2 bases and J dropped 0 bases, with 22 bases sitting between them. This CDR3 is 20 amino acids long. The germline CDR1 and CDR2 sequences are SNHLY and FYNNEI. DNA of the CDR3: TGTGCCAGCAGTGAAACACCACCCGAGGACGGGACTCCGAACACCGGGGAGCTGTTTTTT. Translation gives CASSETPPEDGTPNTGELFF.

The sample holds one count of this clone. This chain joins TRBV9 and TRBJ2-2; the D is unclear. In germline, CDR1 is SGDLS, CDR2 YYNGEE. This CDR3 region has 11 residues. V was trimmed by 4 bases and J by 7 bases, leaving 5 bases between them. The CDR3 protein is CASSFNGELFF. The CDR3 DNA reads TGTGCCAGCAGCTTTAACGGGGAGCTGTTTTTT.

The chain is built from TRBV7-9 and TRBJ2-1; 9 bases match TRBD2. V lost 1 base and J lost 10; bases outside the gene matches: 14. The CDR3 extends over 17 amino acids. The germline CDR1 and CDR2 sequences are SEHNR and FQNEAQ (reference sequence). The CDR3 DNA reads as TGTGCCAGCAGCTTAGAAGGCGGGACTAGCTCGAAACCGGAGCAGTTCTTC. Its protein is CASSLEGGTSSKPEQFF.

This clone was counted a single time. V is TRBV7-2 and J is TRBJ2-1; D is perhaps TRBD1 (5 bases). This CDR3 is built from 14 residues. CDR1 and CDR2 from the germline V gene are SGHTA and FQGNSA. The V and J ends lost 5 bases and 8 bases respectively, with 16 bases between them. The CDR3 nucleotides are TGTGCCAGCAGCGCCCAGGGTGCTGGCGATGAGCAGTTCTTC. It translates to CASSAQGAGDEQFF.

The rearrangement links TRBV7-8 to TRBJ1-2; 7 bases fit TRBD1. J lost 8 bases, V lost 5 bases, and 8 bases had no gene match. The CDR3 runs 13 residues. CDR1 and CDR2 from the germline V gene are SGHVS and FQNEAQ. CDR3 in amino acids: CASSDRETKGYTF. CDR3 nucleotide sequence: TGTGCCAGCAGCGACAGGGAAACAAAAGGCTACACCTTC.

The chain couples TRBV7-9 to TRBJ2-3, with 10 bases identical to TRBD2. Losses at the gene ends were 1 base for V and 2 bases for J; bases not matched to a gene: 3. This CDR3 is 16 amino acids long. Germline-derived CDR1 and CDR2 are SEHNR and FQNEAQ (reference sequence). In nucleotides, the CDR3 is TGTGCCAGCAGCTTAGGGCTAGCGGGGGTCACAGATACGCAGTATTTT. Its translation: CASSLGLAGVTDTQYF.

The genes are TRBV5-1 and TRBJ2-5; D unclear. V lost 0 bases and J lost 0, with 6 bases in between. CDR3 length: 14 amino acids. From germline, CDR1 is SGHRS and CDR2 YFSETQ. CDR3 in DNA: TGCGCCAGCAGCTTGGCCTCAGACCAAGAGACCCAGTACTTC. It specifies CASSLASDQETQYF.